This TCR beta chain comes out of a study of prognosis after radiotherapy for stage I lung cancer (dated by TCRdb to the early 2020s). Regarding the research as a whole: Between early 2018 and early 2019, over 15 patients with stage I NSCLC were enrolled in Nanjing, China. Patients with newly diagnosed primary stage I lung tumors numbered about 15, with 4 or 5 others having oligometastatic NSCLC after surgical resection of the primary tumor. All patients were regarded as medically inoperable, because of comorbidities in over 10 patients and refusal of surgery in roughly 7 patients. Ages in the cohort of around 14 men and over 5 women ranged from roughly 50 to 85 years, with a median of 74. Squamous cell carcinoma histology was identified in six or seven patients, and adenocarcinoma histology was identified in twelve patients. SBRT was given in 3 to 5 fractions with a biologically effective dose of at least 100 Gy, using image-guided IMRT or VMAT. Concurrent therapy was not administered to any patient alongside SBRT. Distant metastases were developed by four of the 19 patients after SBRT, at a median of around seven months, whereas no significant progression was observed in the other 15 patients. Peripheral blood TCR beta repertoires were profiled in stage I NSCLC patients before and after stereotactic body radiotherapy, and the study then linked these repertoires to distant failure. The study sequenced about 40 blood samples from some 20 patients, one before and one after SBRT per patient.

No patient had a history of other malignancies or prior chemotherapy or radiotherapy, and all had node-negative disease on CT and PET/CT. At each of two time points, 5.5 to 7 milliliters of peripheral venous blood were collected in EDTA tubes. Ficoll-Paque Plus density-gradient centrifugation was used to isolate PBMCs. Right after collection, samples were placed at -80 degrees C and kept there until analysis. Overall results and qualifications from the work: No determination of tumor specificity was made for expanded TCR clones. Limitations of the study included a small cohort and short follow-up, and the study findings need independent validation. Post-SBRT Shannon entropy and its change from baseline were lower in patients who developed distant metastases; baseline Shannon entropy was not associated with metastases. Differences by metastasis status were reportedly seen in TRBV and TRBJ usage frequencies, involving two V genes at baseline and, after SBRT, eight to ten V genes and two J genes. All reported P values were unadjusted for multiple comparisons. Unique TCR clone counts fell after SBRT (median around 11,000 before versus 6,000 to 8,000 after; Wilcoxon paired P=0.011).

Reading the germline V gene gives CDR1 SGDLS and CDR2 YYNGEE. V loses 0 bases of germline sequence and J loses 7 bases, and the interval between the two ends is 11 bases. Including cysteine and phenylalanine, the CDR3 has 15 amino acids. CDR3 DNA only is kept here, 45 bases in frame from base 1. Ten or more counts support this clonotype. Its antigen has not been determined. The input lacks base qualities; no much larger clone sits a single base away. The TCR beta CDR3 region was amplified from genomic DNA by two rounds of multiplex PCR. In the first round of PCR, primers specific to each TRBV and TRBJ gene were used, and the primer sequences are filed in Chinese patent CN105087789A. The second PCR round used universal primers. The Roche High Pure PCR Template Preparation Kit was used to extract genomic DNA from the frozen PBMCs. Paired-end sequencing with 151 bp reads was performed on the libraries using an Illumina HiSeq 3000. The published analysis was carried out like this. CutAdapt was used to discard raw reads that did not contain the multiplex PCR primer sequences. Using PEAR, the high-quality paired reads were merged into contigs. TRB V, D and J gene segments were assigned to each contig with MiXCR by alignment to reference sequences. To remove sequencing errors, CDR3 sequences were clustered according to base quality and sequence similarity. Diversity was measured as Shannon entropy normalized by the natural log of productive TCR sequence number. Clonality was computed as one minus the ratio of Shannon entropy to the natural log of the number of unique clonotypes. The Youden index of ROC curves was used to select progression-free survival cut-offs for repertoire metrics, and analyses were performed in R 3.5.3. TCRdb applied fastp at Q25 and MiXCR to the public reads, then kept only in-frame beta chains. Every CDR3 protein is listed once, alongside the most common genes and DNA of its rows. It is TCRdb's table, rather than the study itself, that gives the V and J calls and clone size. Here the sample has roughly 27,000 distinct CDR3 sequences; about 43% occur a single time. The top ten clonotypes cover more than 13% of the sample.

The chain is made from TRBV9 and TRBJ1-6; TRBD1 is perhaps the D gene, given 5 matching bases. This TCR came from a donor aged 50 or older with non-small cell lung cancer. Sequenced material: PBMCs, taken before or after stereotactic body radiation therapy (not recorded which). This receptor has the CDR3 CASSVVGGGNSPLHF. The DNA is TGTGCCAGCAGCGTAGTGGGGGGAGGCAATTCACCCCTCCACTTT.